Included here is one T cell receptor (beta chain) sequence, with context. This clonotype has a count of ten or more. Its antigen is currently not known. One base away there is no much larger clone; base qualities are not given. For repertoire sequencing, TCR beta CDR3 regions were amplified from RNA transcripts. A first-round RT-PCR used HTBI primers with the Qiagen OneStep RT-PCR kit, followed by a second-round multiplex PCR, size selection and purification. The libraries underwent paired-end sequencing with 100 bp reads on an Illumina HiSeq2000. The study's processing was this. SOAPnuke was used to process the reads, removing any read that contained adapters or uncalled bases, had a mean Phred below 15, or lacked an exact match to the constant primer or identifier. COPE v1.2.5 was used to merge the high-quality paired reads. Each unique nucleotide sequence was defined as a clonotype, and clonotypes were aligned to IMGT TRB V, D and J references with MiTCR v1.1. Analysis was restricted to V-J combinations with a frequency above 0.0001, which covered 99.2% of repertoires. A TCR clonal expansion and chaos score per V-J combination was defined as the ratio of F50 clonal expansion to chaos observed in the TCRdist matrix. Features were reduced by Welch's t-statistics and random forest to 10 to 15 V-J combinations, which fed a naive Bayes classifier. Thyroid-blood repertoire similarity was quantified with the Morisita-Horn index. In-frame beta chains were kept once TCRdb had trimmed the public reads at Q25 with fastp and called clones with MiXCR. Identical CDR3 protein sequences are pooled into one entry, listed with their most common genes and DNA. The V and J calls follow TCRdb's processing rather than the paper's. Here the sample has some 400,000 distinct CDR3 sequences; around 18% occur a single time. Jointly, the top ten make up approximately 1.4% of the sample.

Ophthalmopathy patients were characterized by moderately to severely active disease, a Clinical Activity Score of at least 3, a NOSPECS grade of at least 4, and a disease duration under 3 months. Anyone with other autoimmune diseases, uncontrolled infections, pregnancy or lactation was excluded from the study. Diagnosis was based on clinical symptoms, serum thyroxine, TRAb, thyroid ultrasound and orbital computed tomography. PBMCs were isolated from 7.5 to 10 ml of fresh peripheral blood by Ficoll-Paque density gradient centrifugation. Total RNA was extracted using Trizol reagent, and RNA quality was checked on an Agilent 2100 Bioanalyzer. The sample belongs to a study of Graves' ophthalmopathy and Graves' hyperthyroidism (dated by TCRdb to 2016 to 2018). Regarding the complete study: Peripheral blood was collected at initial diagnosis, prior to any treatment. The study used signatures of the TCR beta repertoire to tell Graves' ophthalmopathy apart from Graves' hyperthyroidism and to predict which patients would progress to ophthalmopathy. In total, 135 blood samples were TCR-sequenced: around 42 ophthalmopathy, under 80 hyperthyroidism and roughly 17 hyperthyroidism-to-ophthalmopathy patients. To explore V-J signatures distinguishing ophthalmopathy from hyperthyroidism, a discovery set of some 100 patients (more than 40 ophthalmopathy, 57 stable hyperthyroidism) was enrolled. An independent validation cohort comprised some 19 hyperthyroidism patients and 15 to 17 patients who later progressed from hyperthyroidism to ophthalmopathy. In more than five hyperthyroidism patients, the T-cell repertoires found in thyroid tissue were compared with those found in blood. Once sampling was done, hyperthyroidism patients were given methimazole at a starting dose of 30 mg daily, while ophthalmopathy patients were given high-dose intravenous methylprednisolone. The 100 or so discovery patients were randomly split 7:3 into training and test sets.

Cut back by 0 bases and 5 bases, the V and J ends lie 14 bases apart. CDR1 and CDR2 are drawn from the germline V gene (reference sequence): DFQATT, SNEGSKA. Its CDR3 holds 15 amino acids, cysteine through phenylalanine. The kept DNA is CDR3 alone, 45 bases in frame from the first base. The investigation overall reported the following: Sample size was not predetermined statistically, and investigators were not blinded to group allocation. In cross-validation, the 13-signature model distinguished ophthalmopathy from stable hyperthyroidism with around 90% sensitivity and around 83% specificity, while in the test set the corresponding values were about 80% and 75%. In validation, the model predicted ophthalmopathy progression with about 71% sensitivity and roughly 72% specificity; approximately 12 predicted patients were CT-confirmed with GO in a median of approximately 6.5 months. Most of the expanded thyroid clonotypes with a frequency above 0.001 were also detected in blood, and it was suggested that the thyroid immune response may be reflected by blood repertoires.

The chain uses TRBV20-1 and TRBJ1-5; the D gene cannot be named for sure. This sequence was found in a woman aged 18-29 years with Graves' ophthalmopathy. Donor details come from another sample of the same person, matched by shared clones. Sequenced sample: peripheral blood. CDR3 loop: CSARDQQVRHQPQHF. The nucleotides read TGCAGTGCTAGAGATCAGCAGGTTCGCCATCAGCCCCAGCATTTT.